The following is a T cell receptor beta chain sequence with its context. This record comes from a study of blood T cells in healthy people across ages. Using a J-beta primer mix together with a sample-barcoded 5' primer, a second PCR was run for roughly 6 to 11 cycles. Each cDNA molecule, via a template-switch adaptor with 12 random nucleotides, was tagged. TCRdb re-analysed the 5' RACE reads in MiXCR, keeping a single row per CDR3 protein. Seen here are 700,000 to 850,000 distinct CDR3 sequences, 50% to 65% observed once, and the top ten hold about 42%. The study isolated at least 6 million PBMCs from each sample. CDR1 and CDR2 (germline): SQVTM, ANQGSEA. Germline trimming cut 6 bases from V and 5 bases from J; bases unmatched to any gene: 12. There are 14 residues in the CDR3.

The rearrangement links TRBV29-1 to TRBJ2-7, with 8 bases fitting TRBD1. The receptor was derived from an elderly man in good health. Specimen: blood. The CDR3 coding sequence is TGCAGCGTCATCGGGGGCAGGGGGCCGGACGAGCAGTACTTC. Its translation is CSVIGGRGPDEQYF.